A single sample is the source of the 28 T cell receptor beta chains below, sequenced in a study of radiotherapy plus CTLA-4 blockade in lung cancer. The table came from immunoSEQ multiplex PCR; TCRdb's copy has only in-frame clones and leaves some out. The profile shows over 60,000 clones, about nine tenths of them singletons. The source was peripheral blood, collected from a patient treated with radiotherapy plus ipilimumab. These receptors were collected from a human donor with non-small cell lung cancer that progressed on radiotherapy plus ipilimumab.

The chain is built from TRBV27 and TRBJ1-4; D remains ambiguous. The CDR3 extends over 15 amino acids. V lost 3 bases and J lost 0, with 8 bases in between. Germline V CDR1 and CDR2: MNHEY, SMNVEV (reference sequence). As DNA, the CDR3 is TGTGCCAGCAGTTTTTCAGCCGCAACTAATGAAAAACTGTTTTTT. Its protein is CASSFSAATNEKLFF.

This clone was detected only once. The chain couples TRBV2 to TRBJ2-5; weak D call: TRBD1 (6 bases). The V and J ends lost 6 bases and 2 bases respectively, with 16 bases between them. CDR1 and CDR2 (germline): SNHLY, FYNNEI. The CDR3 runs to 15 residues. CDR3 sequence: CASSQGPNSQETQYF. In nucleotides, the CDR3 is TGTGCCAGCAGCCAGGGGCCTAACTCTCAAGAGACCCAGTACTTC. Full variable domain (missing parts from reference TRBV2 and TRBJ2-5): EPEVTQTPSHQVTQMGQEVILRCVPISNHLYFYWYRQILGQKVEFLVSFYNNEISEKSEIFDDQFSVERPDGSNFTLKIRSTKLEDSAMYFCASSQGPNSQETQYFGPGTRLLVL.

The V and J genes are TRBV15 and TRBJ2-2, with 8 bases matching TRBD1. From germline, CDR1 is LNHNV and CDR2 YYDKDF (reference sequence). J was trimmed by 1 base and V by 5 bases; bases with no gene match: 6. This CDR3 spans 16 amino acids. For the CDR3, the DNA is TGTGCCACCAGCCGCGAGACAGGGGTGAACACCGGGGAGCTGTTTTTT. Its protein is CATSRETGVNTGELFF.

This chain uses TRBV4-1 with TRBJ1-5; D perhaps matches TRBD1 (5 bases). There are 14 residues in the CDR3. Trimming removed 1 base from V and 6 bases from J, with 10 bases in between. Germline V gene sequence: CDR1 MGHRA, CDR2 YSYEKL. Here the CDR3 DNA reads TGCGCCAGCAGCCAAGTAGGGGCTATTCAGCCCCAGCATTTT. Translation gives CASSQVGAIQPQHF.

CDR3 protein: CASSPRGGRQGDFREQYF. The DNA of the CDR3 is TGTGCCAGCAGCCCACGGGGCGGTAGACAGGGAGATTTTCGCGAGCAGTACTTC. This sequence joins TRBV9 and TRBJ2-7, with 7 bases matching TRBD1. Per the germline V gene, CDR1 is SGDLS and CDR2 is YYNGEE. J was trimmed by 6 bases and V by 4 bases; bases with no gene match: 22. The CDR3 is 18 amino acids.

The rearrangement links TRBV4-2 to TRBJ2-7; D not certain. The CDR3 has 12 residues. The V and J ends lost 4 bases and 6 bases respectively, with 10 bases between them. Germline CDR1 is LGHNA and CDR2 is YNFKEQ. The CDR3, as DNA: TGTGCCAGCAGCCCCCGGGCCGGCGAGCAGTACGTC. It specifies CASSPRAGEQYV.

V usage is TRBV19 and J usage is TRBJ1-1, with D maybe TRBD1 (5 bases). This CDR3 region has 16 residues. V lost 3 bases and J 5 bases, leaving 19 bases between the germline ends. Germline V CDR1 and CDR2: LNHDA, SQIVND (reference sequence). Written as DNA, the CDR3 is TGTGCCAGTAGTATTAGGACGGGGGGGAAGAGGACTGAAGCTTTCTTT. As protein: CASSIRTGGKRTEAFF.

This chain connects TRBV28 to TRBJ2-3, with no clear D. The germline CDR1 and CDR2 sequences are MDHEN and SYDVKM. The germline V and J ends were trimmed by 6 bases and 4 bases, with 26 bases remaining between them. CDR3 length: 18 residues. CDR3 in amino acids: CASSSSAVRQHSADTQYF. DNA for the CDR3: TGTGCCAGCAGCTCGTCCGCGGTTCGGCAACACAGCGCAGATACGCAGTATTTT.

CDR3 in DNA: TGTGCCAGCAGTGTGGAGCCGGCATACAATGAGCAGTTCTTC. Translated: CASSVEPAYNEQFF. The rearrangement links TRBV6-1 to TRBJ2-1; D not resolved. With 4 bases removed from V and 4 bases from J, the gap between germline ends came to 11 bases. The CDR3 has 14 residues. Per the germline V gene, CDR1 is MNHNS and CDR2 is SASEGT.

V gene TRBV7-2 combines with J gene TRBJ1-3; D unresolved. CDR1 and CDR2 from the germline V gene are SGHTA and FQGNSA. This CDR3 contains 14 residues. V lost 7 bases and J 1 base, leaving 11 bases between the germline ends. CDR3 nucleotide sequence: TGTGCCAGCATTGGGCGGAGATCTGGAAACACCATATATTTT. Its translation is CASIGRRSGNTIYF.

This chain uses TRBV7-5 with TRBJ2-7; TRBD2, the table's D call, lacks a check against the DNA. TRBV7-5 has pseudogene status. This CDR3 is built from 13 residues. This CDR3 reads CARSLDRSGEQYF. CDR3 bases: TGTGCCAGAAGCTTAGATAGGTCGGGCGAGCAGTACTTC.

Written as DNA, the CDR3 is TGCGCCAGCAGCCAAGAGCTTAGCAGCAGGGGAGAAGCTTTCTTT. Its protein is CASSQELSSRGEAFF. J is TRBJ1-1 and V is TRBV4-1; the D gene is possibly TRBD1 (6 bases). The CDR3 spans 15 residues. From germline, CDR1 is MGHRA and CDR2 YSYEKL. Deletions cut 0 bases from V and 8 bases from J, with 16 bases between.

V and J are TRBV5-1 and TRBJ2-1; D is unresolved. Germline CDR1 is SGHRS and CDR2 is YFSETQ. The germline V and J ends were trimmed by 0 bases and 4 bases, with 17 bases remaining between them. CDR3 size: 17 residues. The CDR3 here is CASSLAPSTEQYNEQFF. CDR3 sequence (DNA): TGCGCCAGCAGCTTGGCCCCGTCTACGGAACAATACAATGAGCAGTTCTTC.

This chain links TRBV7-2 with TRBJ1-1; D remains unclear. The CDR3 extends over 13 amino acids. Deletions cut 5 bases from V and 4 bases from J, with 11 bases between. Per germline, CDR1 SGHTA and CDR2 FQGNSA. CDR3 DNA sequence: TGTGCCAGCAGCCAAGGTTGGATCACTGAAGCTTTCTTT. Protein product: CASSQGWITEAFF.

V and J are TRBV29-1 and TRBJ2-1; D perhaps matches TRBD2 (6 bases). V shed 5 bases and J shed 7 bases, with 12 bases lying between them. The CDR3 is made up of 12 amino acids. Germline CDR1 is SQVTM and CDR2 is ANQGSEA. DNA of the CDR3: TGCAGCGTTCGACTAGTTAGTAATGAGCAGTTCTTC. Its translation: CSVRLVSNEQFF.

This rearrangement joins TRBV2 to TRBJ2-7; no clear D gene. Trimming pared 5 bases from V and 3 bases from J, leaving 14 bases between. CDR1 is SNHLY, CDR2 FYNNEI, per germline. The CDR3 contains 14 residues. DNA of the CDR3: TGTGCCAGCAGTCCCCCGACTCCATACTACGAGCAGTACGTC. Its translation: CASSPPTPYYEQYV.

This clone was observed once. The V gene is TRBV5-1, the J gene TRBJ2-1; 8 bases match TRBD2. V lost 4 bases to trimming and J lost 0 bases; unmatched junction nucleotides: 3. There are 15 residues in the CDR3. CDR1 is SGHRS, CDR2 YFSETQ, per germline. The CDR3 loop is CASSVTSGSYNEQFF. The DNA for the CDR3 is TGCGCCAGCAGCGTCACTAGCGGCTCCTACAATGAGCAGTTCTTC.

This chain joins TRBV6-5 and TRBJ1-1; the D is unclear. This CDR3 contains 13 residues. Trimming removed 2 bases at V and 1 base at J, with 5 bases between. Germline-derived CDR1 and CDR2 are MNHEY and SVGAGI. The CDR3 loop is CASSYLKNTEAFF. In nucleotides, the CDR3 is TGTGCCAGCAGTTACCTCAAGAACACTGAAGCTTTCTTT.

This clone was picked up one time. V gene TRBV7-9 combines with J gene TRBJ1-5; perhaps TRBD1 as D (5 bases). The CDR3 totals 14 residues. With 1 base removed from V and 6 bases from J, the gap between germline ends came to 10 bases. Germline V gives CDR1 SEHNR, CDR2 FQNEAQ (reference sequence). The CDR3 region is CASSLGGVSQPQHF. The CDR3 nucleotides read TGTGCCAGCAGCTTAGGAGGGGTAAGTCAGCCCCAGCATTTT.

This rearrangement joins TRBV28 to TRBJ2-1; D is undetermined. Germline V lookup: CDR1 MDHEN, CDR2 SYDVKM. The CDR3 has 16 residues. Trimming took 6 bases from V and 0 from J, leaving 15 bases between them. This CDR3 reads CASSPRMAFSYNEQFF. The CDR3 DNA is TGTGCCAGCAGCCCCAGGATGGCGTTCTCCTACAATGAGCAGTTCTTC.

V usage is TRBV18 and J usage is TRBJ2-7; D may be TRBD1 (6 bases). This CDR3 region has 14 residues. Between the trimmed V and J ends, which lost 3 bases and 0 bases, there was a span of 9 bases. Germline V gene sequence: CDR1 KGHSH, CDR2 LQKENI. The CDR3 DNA reads TGTGCCAGCTCACCGGGACAAGCCTCCTACGAGCAGTACTTC. It translates to CASSPGQASYEQYF.

The CDR3 DNA reads TGTGCCAGCAGCCGACAGGGAGGAACCACAGATACGCAGTATTTT. It translates to CASSRQGGTTDTQYF. V is TRBV6-1 and J is TRBJ2-3; possible D gene TRBD1, 7 bases. The germline gives CDR1 MNHNS, CDR2 SASEGT. The length of the CDR3 is 15 residues. V lost 6 bases and J 2 bases, leaving 15 bases between the germline ends.

The J gene is TRBJ1-4, the V gene TRBV18, with no clear D. Germline V gene lookup returns CDR1 KGHSH and CDR2 LQKENI. The CDR3 loop spans 14 amino acids. Trimming took 2 bases from V and 6 from J, leaving 10 bases between them. CDR3 sequence reads: CASSPGVVDEKLFF. CDR3 nucleotide sequence: TGTGCCAGCTCACCAGGGGTAGTAGATGAAAAACTGTTTTTT.

The rearrangement uses TRBV4-1 and TRBJ2-1; tentatively, D is TRBD2 (6 bases). Trimming pared 1 base from V and 4 bases from J, leaving 20 bases between. The CDR3 is 18 amino acids. CDR1 and CDR2 from the germline V gene are MGHRA and YSYEKL. CDR3 nucleotide sequence: TGCGCCAGCAGCCAAGGGGAGGAGCACCCGGGGGTATACAATGAGCAGTTCTTC. Encoded protein: CASSQGEEHPGVYNEQFF.

This clone has only a few counts. The J gene is TRBJ1-5, the V gene TRBV19; no firm D call. CDR1 and CDR2 from the germline V gene are LNHDA and SQIVND (reference sequence). The CDR3 is 15 residues long. V was shortened by 6 bases and J by 4 bases, with 16 bases between the two germline ends. CDR3 region: CASSPGTTSNQPQHF. The CDR3 coding sequence is TGTGCCAGTAGCCCTGGAACAACCTCAAATCAGCCCCAGCATTTT.

The V gene is TRBV13, the J gene TRBJ2-7, with TRBD2 matching over 12 bases. J was trimmed by 2 bases and V by 5 bases; bases with no gene match: 4. Germline V lookup: CDR1 PRHDT, CDR2 FYEKMQ (reference sequence). CDR3 length equals 15 residues. The chain's CDR3 is CASSLAGGNPYEQYV. DNA for the CDR3: TGTGCCAGCAGCCTAGCGGGAGGGAACCCCTACGAGCAGTACGTC.

The genes are TRBV27 and TRBJ2-5; maybe TRBD2 (6 bases). Germline V gene data show CDR1 as MNHEY and CDR2 as SMNVEV (reference sequence). The CDR3 is 17 residues long. Trimming removed 6 bases at V and 10 bases at J, with 30 bases between. The CDR3 DNA is TGTGCCAGCAGAAACCCCTCATCCCGGGGACCCGGGGGACGCCAGTACTTC. It is translated as CASRNPSSRGPGGRQYF.

The chain joins TRBV7-2 to TRBJ1-2, with D perhaps matching TRBD1 (6 bases). Germline V gene sequence: CDR1 SGHTA, CDR2 FQGNSA. This CDR3 is 15 amino acids long. With 5 bases removed from V and 7 bases from J, the gap between germline ends came to 20 bases. This chain's CDR3 is CASSPPGQVLSGYTF. CDR3 DNA sequence: TGTGCCAGCAGCCCCCCGGGACAAGTCCTCAGTGGCTACACCTTC. Based on the CDR3 plus reference TRBV7-2 and TRBJ1-2, the full variable domain is GAGVSQSPSNKVTEKGKDVELRCDPISGHTALYWYRQSLGQGLEFLIYFQGNSAPDKSGLPSDRFSAERTGGSVSTLTIQRTQQEDSAVYLCASSPPGQVLSGYTFGSGTRLTVV.